The source of this T cell receptor beta chain is a study of blood T cell repertoires in COVID-19. Study-level information: Both acute and convalescent COVID-19 samples were obtained from the United States, Italy and Spain. T cells, B-cell-depleted T cells, or PBMCs supplied cDNA or gDNA.

The CDR3 runs to 15 residues. V was shortened by 3 bases and J by 1 base, with 12 bases between the two germline ends. CDR1 is KGHSH and CDR2 is LQKENI in the germline V gene. Original processing methods: Cell counts per sample came from amplifying reference gene primers. TCRdb keeps only in-frame clones here, not all; method: immunoSEQ multiplex PCR. From that table come the V and J calls and clone size; the DNA was used to work out D and trimming. In the table there are over 20,000 clones, 65% to 80% of which are singletons. This receptor was obtained from a man aged 50 or older with COVID-19, enrolled during active disease. The sequenced sample consisted of peripheral blood. The rearrangement uses TRBV18 and TRBJ1-1; D is possibly TRBD1 (6 bases). This chain's CDR3 is CASSPAARGNTEAFF. The CDR3 nucleotides read TGTGCCAGCTCACCTGCTGCCAGGGGGAACACTGAAGCTTTCTTT.